This T cell receptor beta chain was sequenced during a study of T-cell reconstitution after alpha-beta-depleted transplantation in children. Library preparation (for TCRbeta) was performed with unique molecular identifiers. MiXCR, applied by TCRdb to the PCR reads, yields one record per CDR3 protein. This table holds some 75,000 distinct CDR3 sequences, 6% to 8.5% found once. This clonotype was observed a handful of times. The sequencing here drew on PBMCs from the stem cell graft donor, taken from the stem cell graft. This TCR was recovered from a human donor who donated a stem cell graft to a child with acute lymphoblastic leukemia.

The CDR3 bases are TGTGCCAGCAGTTACGCGTCCGGGACTAGCGGGTGGGAGCAGTACTTC. Translated: CASSYASGTSGWEQYF. The chain joins TRBV6-5 to TRBJ2-7; 12 bases align to TRBD2. The length of the CDR3 is 16 residues. Germline CDR1 reads MNHEY; CDR2 reads SVGAGI. The V segment lost 2 bases and the J segment 7 bases; nucleotides outside the gene matches: 9.